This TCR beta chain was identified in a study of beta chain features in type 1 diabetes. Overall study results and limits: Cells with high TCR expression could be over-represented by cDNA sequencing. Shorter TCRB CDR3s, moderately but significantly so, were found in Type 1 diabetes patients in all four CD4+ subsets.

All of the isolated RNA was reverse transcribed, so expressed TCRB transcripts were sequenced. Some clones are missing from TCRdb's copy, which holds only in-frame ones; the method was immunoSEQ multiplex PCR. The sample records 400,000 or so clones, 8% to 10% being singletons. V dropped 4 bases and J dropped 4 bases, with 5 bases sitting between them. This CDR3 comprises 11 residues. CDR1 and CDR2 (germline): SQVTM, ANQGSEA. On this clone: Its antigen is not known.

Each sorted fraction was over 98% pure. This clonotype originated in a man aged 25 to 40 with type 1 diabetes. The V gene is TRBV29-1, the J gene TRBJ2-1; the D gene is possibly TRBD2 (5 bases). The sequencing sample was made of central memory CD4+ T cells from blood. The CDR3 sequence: CSVAGYNEQFF. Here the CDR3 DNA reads TGCAGCGTTGCGGGATACAATGAGCAGTTCTTC.